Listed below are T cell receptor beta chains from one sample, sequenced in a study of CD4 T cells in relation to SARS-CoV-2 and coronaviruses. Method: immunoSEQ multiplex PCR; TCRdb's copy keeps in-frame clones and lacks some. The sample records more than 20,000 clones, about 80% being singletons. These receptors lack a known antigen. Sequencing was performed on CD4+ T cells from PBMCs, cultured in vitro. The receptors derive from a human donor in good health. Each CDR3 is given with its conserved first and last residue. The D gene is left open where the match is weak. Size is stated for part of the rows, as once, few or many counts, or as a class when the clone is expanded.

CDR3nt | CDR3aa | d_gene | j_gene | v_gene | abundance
TGCGCCAGCGGGACAGGCCTGCGGGCTAATGAAAAACTGTTTTTT | CASGTGLRANEKLFF | TRBD1 | TRBJ1-4 | TRBV5-1 | once
TGTGCCACCAGCAGCGCCGGGACAGAGAATTCACCCCTCCACTTT | CATSSAGTENSPLHF | TRBD1 | TRBJ1-6 | TRBV15 | NA
TGTGCCATCGGAATAGGGCCGAACACTGAAGCTTTCTTT | CAIGIGPNTEAFF | NA | TRBJ1-1 | TRBV15 | NA
TGTGCCAGCAGCCCAAGACTAGCCAGTGAAGAAGAGACCCAGTACTTC | CASSPRLASEEETQYF | TRBD2 | TRBJ2-5 | TRBV13 | NA
TGTGCCAGCAGGACAACAGGGGGTCCCTACGAGCAGTACTTC | CASRTTGGPYEQYF | TRBD1 | TRBJ2-7 | TRBV2 | NA
TGTGCCAGCAGCTGGGACAGGACAGTTAATTCACCCCTCCACTTT | CASSWDRTVNSPLHF | TRBD1 | TRBJ1-6 | TRBV5-8 | NA
TGTGCCAGCAGCTTAGGACTAGCGGGACAAGAGACCCAGTACTTC | CASSLGLAGQETQYF | TRBD2 | TRBJ2-5 | TRBV7-7 | medium-sized
TGTGCCAGCACCCCCGCTTCCGGGAGTATGAGCGAGCAGTACTTC | CASTPASGSMSEQYF | NA | TRBJ2-7 | TRBV6-5 | NA
TGTGCCAGCAGTTCAGGGGGCAGCACAGATACGCAGTATTTT | CASSSGGSTDTQYF | TRBD1 | TRBJ2-3 | TRBV28 | once
TGCGCCAGCAGCTTGGGGCCCGCAGGGGGTGAGGAGACCCAGTACTTC | CASSLGPAGGEETQYF | TRBD1 | TRBJ2-5 | TRBV5-1 | NA
TGTGCCAGCAGCCAGGGACTAGCGGGATCTAGCACAGATACGCAGTATTTT | CASSQGLAGSSTDTQYF | TRBD2 | TRBJ2-3 | TRBV3-1/TRBV3-2 | NA
TGTGCCAGTAGTATTACAGGGAACTCCTACGAGCAGTACTTC | CASSITGNSYEQYF | NA | TRBJ2-7 | TRBV19 | NA
TGTGCCAGCAGATACAGCCCGATGGACGGGAACCCCACAGATACGCAGTATTTT | CASRYSPMDGNPTDTQYF | NA | TRBJ2-3 | TRBV7-9 | NA
TGTGCCAGCAGGACCGGAATCGGGGGGGCAACTGAAGCTTTCTTT | CASRTGIGGATEAFF | NA | TRBJ1-1 | TRBV2 | NA
TGCGCCAGCAGCCAAAGCCCCGGGGCGGGGGTAACTAATGAAAAACTGTTTTTT | CASSQSPGAGVTNEKLFF | NA | TRBJ1-4 | TRBV4-1 | NA
TGTGCCAGCAGTTACTCTTCCGGGAGTCACTATGGCTACACCTTC | CASSYSSGSHYGYTF | NA | TRBJ1-2 | TRBV6-5 | NA
TGCGCCAGCAGCTTGACAGGGGGAACGTCGTCCGGGGAGCTGTTTTTT | CASSLTGGTSSGELFF | TRBD1 | TRBJ2-2 | TRBV5-1 | few
TGTGCCAGCAGCCAGTCGCTCCGGGGGGTCGCGCAGTACTTC | CASSQSLRGVAQYF | TRBD2 | TRBJ2-7 | TRBV3-1/TRBV3-2 | NA
TGTGCCAGCAGTTACCGGGACAGGGGGGACACCGGGGAGCTGTTTTTT | CASSYRDRGDTGELFF | TRBD1 | TRBJ2-2 | TRBV6-6 | once
TGTGCCACCGGGGATCGTCAGCCCCAGCATTTT | CATGDRQPQHF | NA | TRBJ1-5 | TRBV6-5 | once
TGTGCCAGCAGCTTAGGAGCTGCCGCGGGGCAAGAGACCCAGTACTTC | CASSLGAAAGQETQYF | NA | TRBJ2-5 | TRBV7-2 | NA
TGTGCCAGCAGCCCGAGCTCCTACGAGCAGTACTTC | CASSPSSYEQYF | NA | TRBJ2-7 | TRBV5-6 | NA
TGTGCTAGTGGTTTGGCAGATCGGGGATTGACAGATACGCAGTATTTT | CASGLADRGLTDTQYF | NA | TRBJ2-3 | TRBV12-5 | NA
TGTGCCAGCAGCCAAGGTGGGGGTAACACCGGGGAGCTGTTTTTT | CASSQGGGNTGELFF | NA | TRBJ2-2 | TRBV4-2 | NA
TGTGCCAGCAAACTACGGGACTCCGTGTCGAACACTGAAGCTTTCTTT | CASKLRDSVSNTEAFF | NA | TRBJ1-1 | TRBV2 | NA
TGTGCCTGGAGTATAGGGCTCATGAACACTGAAGCTTTCTTT | CAWSIGLMNTEAFF | NA | TRBJ1-1 | TRBV30 | NA
TGTGCCTGGAGTGCCCTTGGTGAGGGCAATCAGCCCCAGCATTTT | CAWSALGEGNQPQHF | NA | TRBJ1-5 | TRBV30 | NA
TGTGCCAGCAGCGCGGGGTCGGGGTCCACTAATGAAAAACTGTTTTTT | CASSAGSGSTNEKLFF | NA | TRBJ1-4 | TRBV9 | NA
TGCGCCAGCAGCTTGGGGACAGGGGCTATACATAACTATGGCTACACCTTC | CASSLGTGAIHNYGYTF | TRBD1 | TRBJ1-2 | TRBV5-1 | NA
TGTGCCAGCAGCTCCGTGACTAGCGGGAGAGAGTCTGGGTCAGAGCAGTACTTC | CASSSVTSGRESGSEQYF | TRBD2 | TRBJ2-7 | TRBV7-3 | once
TGCGCCAGCAGCTTGGATGGGGCTATGGGAGCTTTCTTT | CASSLDGAMGAFF | NA | TRBJ1-1 | TRBV5-1 | NA
TGTGCCAGCAGCACCTCCGGGACCGATGAGCAGTTCTTC | CASSTSGTDEQFF | NA | TRBJ2-1 | TRBV7-3 | NA
TGTGCCTGGAGCCTGCGGGACAGGGACACCGGGGAGCTGTTTTTT | CAWSLRDRDTGELFF | TRBD1 | TRBJ2-2 | TRBV30 | NA
TGTGCCAGCAGTCGTCTAGCGGGAGGACAAGAGACCCAGTACTTC | CASSRLAGGQETQYF | TRBD2 | TRBJ2-5 | TRBV27 | NA
TGTGCCAGCAGTGTGGGCCGGGCCAATTCACCCCTCCACTTT | CASSVGRANSPLHF | NA | TRBJ1-6 | TRBV25-1 | NA
TGTGCCAGTAGTTCCTTGGGCAGGGGGTTAACCAAAAACATTCAGTACTTC | CASSSLGRGLTKNIQYF | TRBD1 | TRBJ2-4 | TRBV19 | NA
TGTGCCAGCAGCCAAGAAGCATATGGCTACACCTTC | CASSQEAYGYTF | NA | TRBJ1-2 | TRBV14 | NA
TGTGCCAGTAGTATGGGGACAGGGGGATTTCAGCCCCAGCATTTT | CASSMGTGGFQPQHF | TRBD1 | TRBJ1-5 | TRBV19 | NA
TGTGCCAGCAGCCCCCCGACTAGCGGGAGGGTTTACGAGCAGTACTTC | CASSPPTSGRVYEQYF | TRBD2 | TRBJ2-7 | TRBV13 | NA
TGTGCCAGTAGTCGAGACAGCAACTATGGCTACACCTTC | CASSRDSNYGYTF | NA | TRBJ1-2 | TRBV19 | NA
TGTGCCAGCAGCTGGGCCGGGAGCGCCTACAATGAGCAGTTCTTC | CASSWAGSAYNEQFF | NA | TRBJ2-1 | TRBV7-3 | NA
TGTGCCTGGAAGAAAGACAGACGCACTGAAGCTTTCTTT | CAWKKDRRTEAFF | NA | TRBJ1-1 | TRBV30 | few
TGTGCCTGGGTGAGCGGGAGCGATGAGCAGTTCTTC | CAWVSGSDEQFF | TRBD2 | TRBJ2-1 | TRBV30 | NA
TGTGCCAGCACACAGACGGAGAACACTGAAGCTTTCTTT | CASTQTENTEAFF | NA | TRBJ1-1 | TRBV2 | NA
TGTGCCAGCAGCTTGGGTGGTAGCGGGAGTTACGAGCAGTACTTC | CASSLGGSGSYEQYF | TRBD2 | TRBJ2-7 | TRBV7-3 | NA
TGTGCCAGCAGTCTACAGGGATCGAGCACCGGGGAGCTGTTTTTT | CASSLQGSSTGELFF | NA | TRBJ2-2 | TRBV27 | few